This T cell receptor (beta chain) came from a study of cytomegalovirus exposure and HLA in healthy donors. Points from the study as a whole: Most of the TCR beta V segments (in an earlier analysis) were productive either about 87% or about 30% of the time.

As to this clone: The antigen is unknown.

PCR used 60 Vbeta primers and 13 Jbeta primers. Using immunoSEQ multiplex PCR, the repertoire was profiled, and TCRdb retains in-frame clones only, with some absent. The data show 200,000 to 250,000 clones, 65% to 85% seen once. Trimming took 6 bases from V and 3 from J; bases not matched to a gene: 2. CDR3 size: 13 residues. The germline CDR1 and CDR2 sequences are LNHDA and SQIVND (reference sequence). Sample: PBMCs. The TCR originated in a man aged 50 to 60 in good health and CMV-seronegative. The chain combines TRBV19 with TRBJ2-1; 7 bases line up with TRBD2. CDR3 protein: CASSRTSYNEQFF. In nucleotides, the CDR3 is TGTGCCAGTAGCCGGACTAGCTACAATGAGCAGTTCTTC.